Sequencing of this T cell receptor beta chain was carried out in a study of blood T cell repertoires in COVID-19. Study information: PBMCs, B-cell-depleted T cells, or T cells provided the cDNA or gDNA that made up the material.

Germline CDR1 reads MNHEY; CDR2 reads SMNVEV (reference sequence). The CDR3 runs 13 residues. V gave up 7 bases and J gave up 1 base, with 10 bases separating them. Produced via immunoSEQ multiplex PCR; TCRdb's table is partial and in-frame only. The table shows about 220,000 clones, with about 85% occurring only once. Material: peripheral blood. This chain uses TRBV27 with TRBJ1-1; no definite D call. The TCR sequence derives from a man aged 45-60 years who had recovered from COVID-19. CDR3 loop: CASKTGWNTEAFF. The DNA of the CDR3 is TGTGCCAGCAAGACGGGGTGGAACACTGAAGCTTTCTTT.